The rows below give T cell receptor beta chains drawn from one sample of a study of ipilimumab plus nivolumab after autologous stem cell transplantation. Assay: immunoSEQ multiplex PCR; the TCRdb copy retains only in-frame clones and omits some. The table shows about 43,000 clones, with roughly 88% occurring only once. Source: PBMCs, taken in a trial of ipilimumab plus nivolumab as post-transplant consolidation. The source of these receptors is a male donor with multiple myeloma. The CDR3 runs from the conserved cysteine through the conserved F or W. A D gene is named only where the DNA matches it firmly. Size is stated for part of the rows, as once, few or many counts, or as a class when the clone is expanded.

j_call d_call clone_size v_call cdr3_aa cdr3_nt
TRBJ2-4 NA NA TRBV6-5 CASKRGGGDIQYF TGTGCCAGCAAGAGGGGGGGTGGCGACATTCAGTACTTC
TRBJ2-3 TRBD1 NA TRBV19 CASSDRGYSTDTQYF TGTGCCAGTAGCGACAGGGGCTATAGCACAGATACGCAGTATTTT
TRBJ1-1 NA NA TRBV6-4 CASSAQAAHTEAFF TGTGCCAGCAGCGCCCAAGCCGCACACACTGAAGCTTTCTTT
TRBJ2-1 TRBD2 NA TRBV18 CASSSRSGSSYNEQFF TGTGCCAGCTCATCCCGTAGCGGGAGCTCCTACAATGAGCAGTTCTTC
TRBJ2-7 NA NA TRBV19 CASSLLTQGGEQYF TGTGCCAGTAGTCTCTTAACACAGGGAGGCGAGCAGTACTTC
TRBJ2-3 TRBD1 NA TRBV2 CASSADRGRADTQYF TGTGCCAGCAGCGCGGACAGGGGGCGCGCAGATACGCAGTATTTT
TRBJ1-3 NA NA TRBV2 CASEGHLSGNTIYF TGTGCCAGCGAGGGACACCTCTCTGGAAACACCATATATTTT
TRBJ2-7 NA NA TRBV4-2 CASSQEEGYSTVAYEQYF TGTGCCAGCAGCCAGGAAGAGGGCTACTCGACCGTTGCCTACGAGCAGTACTTC
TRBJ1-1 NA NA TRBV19 CASSRKGRSTEAFF TGTGCCAGTAGTCGCAAGGGCCGGTCCACTGAAGCTTTCTTT
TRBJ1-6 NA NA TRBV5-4 CASSLDRGSDSPLHF TGTGCCAGCAGCTTGGACCGTGGTTCGGATTCACCCCTCCACTTT
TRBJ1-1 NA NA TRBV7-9 CASSLVVNTEAFF TGTGCCAGCAGCTTAGTGGTTAACACTGAAGCTTTCTTT
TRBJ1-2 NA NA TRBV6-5 CASSFERHGYTF TGTGCCAGCAGTTTTGAGAGACATGGCTACACCTTC
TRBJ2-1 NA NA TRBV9 CASSVAGAPYNEQFF TGTGCCAGCAGCGTAGCGGGGGCTCCCTACAATGAGCAGTTCTTC
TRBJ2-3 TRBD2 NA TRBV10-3 CAIRPGTSGSTDTQYF TGTGCCATCAGACCCGGGACTAGCGGGAGCACAGATACGCAGTATTTT
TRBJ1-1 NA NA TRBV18 CASSPTTEAFF TGTGCCAGCTCACCGACCACTGAAGCTTTCTTT
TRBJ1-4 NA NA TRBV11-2 CASSLGEKLFF TGTGCCAGCAGCTTGGGGGAAAAACTGTTTTTT
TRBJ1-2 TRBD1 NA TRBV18 CASSPPETGNRGYTF TGTGCCAGCTCACCACCGGAGACAGGGAATAGAGGCTACACCTTC
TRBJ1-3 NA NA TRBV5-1 CASSQDTSGNTIYF TGCGCCAGCAGCCAGGACACCTCTGGAAACACCATATATTTT
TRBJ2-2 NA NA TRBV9 CASSDPHVGPQGGELFF TGTGCCAGCAGCGATCCACACGTAGGGCCCCAAGGCGGGGAGCTGTTTTTT
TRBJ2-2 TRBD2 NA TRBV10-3 CAISPLAGGRGTGELFF TGTGCCATCAGCCCCCTAGCGGGAGGGCGGGGCACCGGGGAGCTGTTTTTT
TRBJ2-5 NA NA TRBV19 CASSPVTQMETQYF TGTGCCAGTAGTCCCGTGACACAAATGGAGACCCAGTACTTC
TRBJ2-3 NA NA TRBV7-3 CASSFGGSSTDTQYF TGTGCCAGCAGCTTTGGCGGGTCTAGCACAGATACGCAGTATTTT
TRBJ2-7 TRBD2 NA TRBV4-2 CASSQDSPTSGMPYEQYF TGTGCCAGCAGCCAAGATTCCCCTACTAGCGGGATGCCCTACGAGCAGTACTTC
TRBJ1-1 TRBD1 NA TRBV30 CAWSEIPGQGAGTEAFF TGTGCCTGGAGCGAGATTCCGGGACAGGGGGCCGGGACTGAAGCTTTCTTT
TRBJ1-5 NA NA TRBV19 CASSIRRRDAPQHF TGTGCCAGTAGTATCCGAAGAAGGGATGCACCCCAGCATTTT
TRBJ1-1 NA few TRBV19 CASSWPPQTEAFF TGTGCCAGCTCCTGGCCGCCTCAAACTGAAGCTTTCTTT
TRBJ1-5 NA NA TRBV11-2 CASSPGVGQPQHF TGTGCCAGCAGCCCCGGCGTCGGGCAGCCCCAGCATTTT
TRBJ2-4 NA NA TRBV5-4 CASSWSRAGEGKNIQYF TGTGCCAGCAGCTGGAGTCGAGCAGGGGAAGGCAAAAACATTCAGTACTTC
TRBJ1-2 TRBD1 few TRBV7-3 CASSLGRGQGAGGYTF TGTGCCAGCAGCTTAGGAAGGGGACAGGGGGCTGGTGGCTACACCTTC
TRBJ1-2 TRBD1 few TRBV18 CASSPSQGADYGYTF TGTGCCAGCTCACCTTCACAGGGGGCCGACTATGGCTACACCTTC
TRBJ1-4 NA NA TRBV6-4 CASSASLGDNEKLFF TGTGCCAGCAGTGCCTCCCTCGGAGATAATGAAAAACTGTTTTTT
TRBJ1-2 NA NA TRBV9 CASSDRGYGYTF TGTGCCAGCAGCGACCGCGGCTATGGCTACACCTTC
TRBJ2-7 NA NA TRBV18 CASSPGTASYEQYF TGTGCCAGCTCACCGGGCACAGCGTCCTACGAGCAGTACTTC
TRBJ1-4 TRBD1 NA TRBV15 CATSRGGQGANEKLFF TGTGCCACCAGCAGAGGGGGACAGGGTGCTAATGAAAAACTGTTTTTT
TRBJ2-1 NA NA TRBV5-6 CASRGPGESSYNEQFF TGTGCCAGCAGGGGGCCTGGCGAGAGCTCCTACAATGAGCAGTTCTTC
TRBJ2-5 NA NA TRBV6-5 CASIGSLQETQYF TGTGCCAGCATAGGCAGCCTTCAAGAGACCCAGTACTTC
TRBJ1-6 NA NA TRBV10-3 CAISDGVPLHF TGTGCCATCAGTGACGGCGTTCCCCTCCACTTT